These 9 T cell receptor beta chains share one sample of origin, sequenced in a study of cytomegalovirus exposure and HLA in healthy donors. The primer mix had 60 Vbeta and 13 Jbeta primers. Clones were sequenced by immunoSEQ multiplex PCR, and TCRdb holds only the in-frame ones, with some missing. This table lists about 150,000 clones. Sequenced sample: PBMCs. These receptor sequences come from a man aged 25-40 years in good health and CMV-seronegative.

The chain joins TRBV30 to TRBJ2-3, with D perhaps matching TRBD1 (6 bases). The V gene's germline CDR1 is GTSNPN and CDR2 SVGIG (reference sequence). There are 12 residues in the CDR3. V lost 7 bases, J lost 6 bases, and 14 bases lay in between. The CDR3 region is CAYAGTTDTQYF. CDR3 DNA sequence: TGTGCCTATGCCGGGACAACCGATACGCAGTATTTT.

As regards this clone: The germline gene is not matched at one end of the junction; a read error may be the cause. The V gene is TRBV25-1, the J gene TRBJ2-1; 10 nucleotides line up with TRBD2. Per the germline V gene, CDR1 is MGHDK and CDR2 is SYGVNS. The CDR3 runs 16 residues. CDR3 in DNA: TGTGTCAGCAGTGAAACTAGCGGGGTATCCTACAATGAGCAGTTCTTC. This translates into CVSSETSGVSYNEQFF.

The gene calls are TRBV18 and TRBJ2-1, with 8 bases identical to TRBD2. Germline-derived CDR1 and CDR2 are KGHSH and LQKENI. The V and J ends lost 5 bases and 3 bases, in that order; junction bases with no gene match: 3. The CDR3 runs 14 residues. For the CDR3, the DNA is TGTGCCAGCTCAAGGACTAGCAGCTACAATGAGCAGTTCTTC. Translating gives CASSRTSSYNEQFF.

The V gene is TRBV6-5, the J gene TRBJ1-1; 7 bases align to TRBD1. CDR3 size: 15 residues. Germline CDR1 and CDR2: MNHEY and SVGAGI. The V segment lost 4 bases and the J segment 1 base; nucleotides outside the gene matches: 6. The CDR3 region is CASSFTGTENTEAFF. CDR3 sequence (DNA): TGTGCCAGCAGTTTCACCGGGACAGAGAACACTGAAGCTTTCTTT.

V is TRBV10-3 and J is TRBJ2-3, with 9 bases fitting TRBD1. The J segment lost 1 base and the V segment lost 6 bases, leaving 2 bases of the junction unmatched. This CDR3 has 14 amino acids. CDR1 and CDR2 from the germline V gene are ENHRY and SYGVKD. The CDR3 protein is CAISRQGGTDTQYF. Here the CDR3 DNA reads TGTGCCATCAGCCGACAGGGGGGCACAGATACGCAGTATTTT.

V usage is TRBV6-5 and J usage is TRBJ1-2; 7 bases align to TRBD1. The CDR3 is 11 residues long. Trimming cost V 6 bases and J 7 bases; bases outside gene matches: 2. The germline V gene encodes CDR1 MNHEY and CDR2 SVGAGI. Here the CDR3 reads CASSDRAGYTF. CDR3 coding DNA: TGTGCCAGCAGCGACAGGGCTGGCTACACCTTC.

This chain joins TRBV7-2 and TRBJ2-1; possible D gene TRBD1, 6 bases. The CDR3 is 15 amino acids. The V and J ends lost 1 base and 7 bases respectively, with 14 bases between them. Germline V gives CDR1 SGHTA, CDR2 FQGNSA. For the CDR3, the DNA is TGTGCCAGCAGCTTAGACCGGACAGCGATTAATGAGCAGTTCTTC. Its translation is CASSLDRTAINEQFF.

This chain links TRBV9 with TRBJ2-1; possible D gene TRBD2, 6 bases. Germline CDR1 is SGDLS and CDR2 is YYNGEE. The V and J ends lost 3 bases and 0 bases respectively, with 13 bases between them. This CDR3 has 16 amino acids. CDR3 in amino acids: CASSGELAPSYNEQFF. Here the CDR3 DNA reads TGTGCCAGCAGCGGGGAGCTAGCGCCCTCCTACAATGAGCAGTTCTTC.

CDR3 sequence (DNA): TGCGCCAGCAGCTCGGACCCGGGTCCGAGGGACACTGAAGCTTTCTTT. It translates to CASSSDPGPRDTEAFF. The chain couples TRBV5-1 to TRBJ1-1, with D uncertain. CDR3 length: 16 residues. V shed 3 bases and J shed 3 bases, with 18 bases lying between them. Germline V lookup: CDR1 SGHRS, CDR2 YFSETQ. The full variable domain, in which reference TRBV5-1 and TRBJ1-1 provide the parts outside the CDR3, is KAGVTQTPRYLIKTRGQQVTLSCSPISGHRSVSWYQQTPGQGLQFLFEYFSETQRNKGNFPGRFSGRQFSNSRSEMNVSTLELGDSALYLCASSSDPGPRDTEAFFGQGTRLTVV.